These 2 T cell receptor beta chains were sequenced from one sample in a study of cytomegalovirus exposure and HLA in healthy donors. PCR amplification relied on 60 Vbeta primers (plus 13 Jbeta primers). TCRdb's copy holds only in-frame clones and misses some; the assay was immunoSEQ multiplex PCR. The table lists 70,000 to 80,000 clones, with about 2.9% in the top ten. Sequencing used PBMCs. All receptors come from a man aged 40-50 years in good health and CMV-seronegative.

This sequence joins TRBV2 and TRBJ2-3, with D possibly being TRBD2 (6 bases). V was trimmed by 3 bases and J by 0 bases, leaving 19 bases between them. The CDR3 loop spans 18 amino acids. Germline V gene lookup returns CDR1 SNHLY and CDR2 FYNNEI. The CDR3 spells CASSDDIRDSISTDTQYF. CDR3 nucleotides: TGTGCCAGCAGTGATGACATAAGGGACTCGATTAGCACAGATACGCAGTATTTT.

V gene TRBV11-1 combines with J gene TRBJ1-1, with a weak D call TRBD1 (6 bases). From germline, CDR1 is SGHAT and CDR2 FQDESV (reference sequence). The length of the CDR3 is 14 residues. V was cut by 1 base and J by 1 base, with 7 bases left in between. The CDR3 DNA is TGTGCCAGCAGCTTAGAACAGGGGAACACTGAAGCTTTCTTT. Its protein is CASSLEQGNTEAFF.